This T cell receptor (beta chain) comes out of a study of T cell responses to AZD1222 COVID-19 vaccine. Clones were sequenced by immunoSEQ multiplex PCR, and TCRdb holds only the in-frame ones, with some missing. The sample holds about 150,000 clones, over 90% seen once. There are 11 residues in the CDR3. CDR1 and CDR2 (germline): SGHKS, YYEKEE (reference sequence). V was cut by 1 base and J by 6 bases, with 1 base left in between. This specimen was peripheral blood, taken on day 0 of AZD1222 vaccination. The receptor's source is an adult in good health. V gene TRBV5-5 combines with J gene TRBJ2-2; D not certain. The CDR3 protein is CASSLSGELFF. As DNA, the CDR3 is TGTGCCAGCAGCTTGTCCGGGGAGCTGTTTTTT.